This T cell receptor (beta chain) stems from a study of blood T cells in healthy people across ages. Study-wide findings and caveats: The recorded TCR beta diversity per million T cells decreased in a roughly linear manner with age.

The second PCR ran roughly 6 to 11 cycles with a sample-barcoded 5' primer and J-beta primers. MiXCR was run by TCRdb on the 5' RACE reads, yielding one entry per CDR3 protein. This sample has 1.5 million to 2 million distinct CDR3 sequences; more than 35% occur once, and the top ten carry roughly 24%. The CDR3 runs to 12 residues. The germline gives CDR1 DFQATT, CDR2 SNEGSKA (reference sequence). The trim removed 7 bases at V and 5 bases at J, leaving 5 bases unmatched. Worth noting for this clonotype: Its antigen remains unidentified.

Sequencing was done on a sample of blood. The sequence was obtained from a human donor in good health. The chain is built from TRBV20-1 and TRBJ2-1; 7 positions match TRBD1. For the CDR3, the DNA is TGCAGTGTTTTTACAGGGGACAATGAGCAGTTCTTC. As protein: CSVFTGDNEQFF.